Sequencing of this TCR beta chain was carried out in a study of neurological immune-mediated disorders (dated by TCRdb to the late 2010s). In the study overall: Among the 35 or so multiple sclerosis patients, relapsing-remitting MS was present in roughly 30 and secondary progressive MS was present in 3. Using UMI-based sequencing, the study compared peripheral blood TCR-beta repertoires from patients with HTLV-I-associated myelopathy (HAM/TSP), patients with multiple sclerosis, and healthy controls. The approximately 99 TCR-beta libraries included longitudinal samples, technical triplicates and paired sorted CD4+ and CD8+ T-cell subsets alongside PBMC samples. The cohort was made up of around 70 subjects, consisting of 14 HAM/TSP patients, around 35 multiple sclerosis patients and around 20 healthy controls. The study at large found these results: TCR clonal expansion was highest in HAM/TSP patients and lowest in MS patients, with MS patients falling below even healthy controls. Repertoires from 18 of 34 MS patients were grouped by phylogenetic analysis into a cluster of related CDR3 sequences, suggesting a possible repertoire-level signature. The MS cluster was not associated with any clinical or MRI features, and the authors stated that larger cohorts are needed. No identical CDR3 amino acid sequences were found to be shared among expanded clones across subjects, suggesting that TCR-beta repertoires were private in all groups.

This clonotype was counted ten times or more. What this receptor recognizes is not known. No clone much larger than this one lies a single base away; base qualities are absent. cDNA was synthesized by template-switch 5'RACE using a primer carrying a 10-nucleotide random unique molecular identifier by which each TCR transcript was tagged. Each sequencing run produced over 160 million TCR-beta sequences covering 15-18 subjects. The RNeasy kit was used for extraction of total RNA. Using the KAPA Real-time Library Amplification kit, TCR-beta VDJ regions were amplified with primers for the TCR constant region and the 5'RACE anchor. Sample indexes and Illumina adaptors were added in a first PCR, and a second PCR then increased library yield. After purification with Ampure beads, the TCR product of roughly 650 bp was size-selected on a 2% E-gel SizeSelection system. Before pooling, libraries had their quality checked on a Bioanalyzer, their concentration measured with Qubit, and their quantity determined with the Kapa Library Quantification kit. An Illumina HiSeq 2500 sequenced the libraries paired-end 2 x 150 bp. To increase sequence diversity, about 24-32% phiX was spiked into each library pool. The study's processing was this. Quality-filtered reads were processed with the UMI-based MiGEC pipeline, and over 90% of raw TCR sequences were removed by the MiGEC pipeline during error correction. IMGT germline references were used for alignment of VDJ genes, and clonotypes were defined by a unique CDR3 amino acid sequence together with V-J genes. VDJtools evaluated clonal expansion, Shannon diversity and CDR3 relatedness (CalcPairwiseDistances, ClusterSamples); CLCbio workbench built phylogenetic trees. Using coefficient-of-variation modelling across technical triplicates, the study counted a clone as expanded if it had at least 8 unique UMIs. Through fastp at Q25 and MiXCR, TCRdb rebuilt clones from the public reads, retaining in-frame beta chains. Each entry is one CDR3 protein sequence, shown with its most common DNA and genes. The V and J calls reflect TCRdb's pipeline rather than the authors' work. The sample table shows approximately 130,000 distinct CDR3 sequences, and about 3.2% are seen once. The ten largest account for around 1.4% of the sample.

As encoded in the germline V gene (reference sequence), CDR1 is LNHNV while CDR2 is YYDKDF. Measured from the cysteine to the phenylalanine, the CDR3 is 16 residues long. Only the CDR3 DNA stays, 48 bases, in frame from base 1. Trimming takes 1 base from V and 3 bases from J, and the germline ends sit 15 bases apart. Unsorted PBMC libraries were generated from 2 million PBMCs stored in RNAlater at -80 °C until RNA extraction. The multiple sclerosis patients were enrolled in a US clinical protocol that evaluated disease progression with magnetic resonance imaging. Peripheral blood underwent Ficoll-Hypaque density gradient centrifugation to isolate PBMCs, which were then cryopreserved in liquid nitrogen.

Rearrangement joined TRBV15 to TRBJ1-1, with no D gene named confidently. The TCR sequence derives from a woman in her thirties with multiple sclerosis. Sequenced material: PBMCs. CDR3 loop: CATSRVGLPRDTEAFF. In nucleotides, the sequence is TGTGCCACCAGCAGAGTGGGCCTTCCCCGAGACACTGAAGCTTTCTTT.